This T cell receptor beta chain was profiled in a study of blood T cell repertoires in COVID-19. Study information: The samples span acute and convalescent COVID-19 from the United States, Italy and Spain.

CDR1 SGHAT and CDR2 FQNNGV come from the germline V gene. The CDR3 totals 15 residues. V was cut by 6 bases and J by 2 bases, with 17 bases left in between. Assay used: immunoSEQ multiplex PCR; TCRdb lists only in-frame clones, some missing. The table shows under 300,000 clones, with around 82% occurring only once. The chain has TRBV11-2 and TRBJ2-7; D may be TRBD1 (6 bases). Sample: peripheral blood. The TCR sequence derives from a man at least 80 years old with acute or convalescent COVID-19. CDR3 sequence reads: CASRRAGTSAYEQYF. Written as DNA, the CDR3 is TGTGCCAGCAGAAGAGCCGGGACAAGCGCCTACGAGCAGTACTTC.